This T cell receptor (beta chain) was profiled in a study of post-analysis software for immune sequencing data. About the study: Recorded subtypes: relapsing-remitting, secondary progressive, progressive-relapsing; some patients unannotated. Study-wide results and caveats: Several TRBV segments (TRBV5-6, TRBV5-1 and TRBV20-1 among them) occurred more frequently in patients than in controls. Samples sharing a preparation batch grouped tightly together when assessed by F measure. Controls' normalized Chao1 diversity significantly exceeded that of multiple sclerosis patients.

CDR1 and CDR2 from the germline V gene are ENHRY and SYGVKD. The CDR3 runs 17 residues. Deletions cut 2 bases from V and 1 base from J, with 16 bases between. Unique molecular identifiers had been added to the TCR beta cDNA libraries. About 500,000 cDNA molecules were obtained per 1 to 10 million input T cells. TCRdb re-called the PCR reads with MiXCR, one entry per CDR3 protein. The sample has about 800,000 distinct CDR3 sequences, approximately 30% seen once. In the case of this clonotype: Antigen: not known.

Specimen: blood. This clonotype was obtained from a girl aged 5-17 years with multiple sclerosis. The J gene is TRBJ2-3, the V gene TRBV10-3; D is possibly TRBD2 (6 bases). DNA of the CDR3: TGTGCCATCAGTGAGAGGGGTAGGGCTAGCGGCACAGATACGCAGTATTTT. This gives the protein CAISERGRASGTDTQYF.